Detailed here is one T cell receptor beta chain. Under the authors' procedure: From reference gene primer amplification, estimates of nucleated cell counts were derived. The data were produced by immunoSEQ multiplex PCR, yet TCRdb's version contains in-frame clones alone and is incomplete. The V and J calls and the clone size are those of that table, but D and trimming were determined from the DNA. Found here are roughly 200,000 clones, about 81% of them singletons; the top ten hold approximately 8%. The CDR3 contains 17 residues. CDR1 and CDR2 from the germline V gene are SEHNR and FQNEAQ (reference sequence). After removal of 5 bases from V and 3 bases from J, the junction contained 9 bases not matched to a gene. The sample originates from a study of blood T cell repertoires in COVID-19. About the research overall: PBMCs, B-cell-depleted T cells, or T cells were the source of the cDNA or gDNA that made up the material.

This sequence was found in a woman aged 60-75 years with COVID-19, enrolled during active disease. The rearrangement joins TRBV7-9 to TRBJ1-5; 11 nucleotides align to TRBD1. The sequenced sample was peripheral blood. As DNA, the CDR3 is TGTGCCAGCAGCCCAGAAGGACAGGGGGCTGACAATCAGCCCCAGCATTTT. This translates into CASSPEGQGADNQPQHF.